The 23 T cell receptor beta chains in this list originate from one sample, sequenced in a study of cytomegalovirus exposure and HLA in healthy donors. PCR used 60 Vbeta primers and 13 Jbeta primers. Some clones are missing from TCRdb's copy, which holds only in-frame ones; the method was immunoSEQ multiplex PCR. The sample consists of under 250,000 clones, about four fifths of them appearing once. Sequenced sample: PBMCs. Source of these receptors: a man between 35 and 55 years old in good health and CMV-seropositive.

The chain links TRBV14 to TRBJ2-7, with D possibly being TRBD1 (5 bases). V was pared by 1 base and J by 4 bases, with 11 bases between. In germline, CDR1 is SGHDN, CDR2 FVKESK. The CDR3 extends over 14 amino acids. The CDR3: CASSQAGRSYEQYV. The CDR3 region has the DNA TGTGCCAGCAGCCAAGCAGGGCGTTCGTACGAGCAGTACGTC.

The chain joins TRBV18 to TRBJ2-7; D not certain. The CDR3 spans 12 residues. Germline values: CDR1 KGHSH, CDR2 LQKENI. Trimming took off 5 bases at V and 0 bases at J, with 5 bases between the two ends. The CDR3 coding sequence is TGTGCCAGCTCATTTAGCTCCTACGAGCAGTACGTC. Residues: CASSFSSYEQYV.

The V gene is TRBV11-3, the J gene TRBJ2-3; 11 nucleotides agree with TRBD1. The V and J ends lost 7 bases and 5 bases, in that order; junction bases with no gene match: 5. From germline, CDR1 is SGHNT and CDR2 YENEEA. The CDR3 covers 14 residues. CDR3 region: CASIQGTGGDTQYF. The DNA of the CDR3 is TGTGCCAGCATCCAGGGGACAGGGGGAGATACGCAGTATTTT.

This rearrangement joins TRBV6-6 to TRBJ1-1; a weak D match, TRBD1 (6 bases). Trimming stripped 7 bases from V and 2 bases from J, with 14 bases between. The length of the CDR3 is 14 residues. Germline V gene data show CDR1 as MNHNY and CDR2 as SVGAGI (reference sequence). The CDR3 DNA sequence: TGTGCCAGCACGCCAGGGGACGGAAACACTGAAGCTTTCTTT. It yields the protein CASTPGDGNTEAFF.

The CDR3 DNA reads as TGCAGCGTTACGGACAGAGACAACTATGGCTACACCTTC. Its translation: CSVTDRDNYGYTF. V is TRBV29-1 and J is TRBJ1-2; weak D call: TRBD1 (6 bases). Germline lookup yields CDR1 SQVTM and CDR2 ANQGSEA. The V and J ends lost 5 bases and 2 bases respectively, with 12 bases between them. The CDR3 consists of 13 residues. The variable domain in full, with the rest retrieved from reference TRBV29-1 and TRBJ1-2, is SAVISQKPSRDICQRGTSLTIQCQVDSQVTMMFWYRQQPGQSLTLIATANQGSEATYESGFVIDKFPISRPNLTFSTLTVSNMSPEDSSIYLCSVTDRDNYGYTFGSGTRLTVV.

The chain uses TRBV4-1 and TRBJ2-7; maybe TRBD1 (5 bases). Germline lookup yields CDR1 MGHRA and CDR2 YSYEKL. Trimming took off 0 bases at V and 2 bases at J, with 11 bases between the two ends. This CDR3 is built from 15 residues. The CDR3 spells CASSQEPRTPYEQYF. The CDR3 DNA reads TGCGCCAGCAGCCAAGAGCCCCGGACACCCTACGAGCAGTACTTC.

The chain recombines TRBV29-1 with TRBJ2-1; no firm D call. Per germline, CDR1 SQVTM and CDR2 ANQGSEA. The CDR3 sequence is 12 residues long. Deletions cut 7 bases from V and 5 bases from J, with 12 bases between. CDR3 DNA sequence: TGCAGCGCGTTCCTTAGCCACAATGAGCAGTTCTTC. Translating it yields CSAFLSHNEQFF.

The V gene is TRBV14, the J gene TRBJ1-1; D possibly corresponds to TRBD1 (5 bases). V was pared by 0 bases and J by 1 base, with 9 bases between. Germline CDR1 SGHDN, CDR2 FVKESK. This CDR3 has 15 amino acids. In DNA, the CDR3 is TGTGCCAGCAGCCAAGAACCGGGGGGGAACACTGAAGCTTTCTTT. Translated, it gives CASSQEPGGNTEAFF.

The chain recombines TRBV19 with TRBJ1-2; D remains ambiguous. Deletions cut 3 bases from V and 6 bases from J, with 20 bases between. Germline V gene data show CDR1 as LNHDA and CDR2 as SQIVND (reference sequence). CDR3 size: 16 residues. The CDR3 spells CASSIDARPLDHGYTF. The CDR3, as DNA: TGTGCCAGTAGTATTGACGCTAGGCCTTTAGACCATGGCTACACCTTC.

The chain carries TRBV6-1 and TRBJ2-7, with D tentatively TRBD2 (7 bases). The CDR3 contains 15 residues. Trimming removed 6 bases at V and 1 base at J, with 16 bases between. Germline CDR1 reads MNHNS; CDR2 reads SASEGT. The CDR3 loop reads CASSIQGGESYEQYV. The CDR3 DNA reads TGTGCCAGCAGCATTCAAGGGGGGGAATCCTACGAGCAGTACGTC.

The chain is built from TRBV6-4 and TRBJ2-1, with a weak D call TRBD2 (5 bases). Trimming took off 2 bases at V and 8 bases at J, with 10 bases between the two ends. Germline V gene sequence: CDR1 MRHNA, CDR2 SNTAGT. CDR3 length equals 13 residues. DNA of the CDR3: TGTGCCAGCAGTGACACAAACGGGGATGAGCAGTTCTTC. This codes for CASSDTNGDEQFF.

The rearrangement joins TRBV19 to TRBJ2-1; possible D gene TRBD2, 6 bases. The germline V gene has CDR1 LNHDA and CDR2 SQIVND (reference sequence). The V gene lost 6 bases and the J gene lost 2 bases, with 17 bases spanning the gap. This CDR3 contains 16 residues. The CDR3 DNA reads TGTGCCAGTAGATCTCTCTCGCGGGGAACCTACAATGAGCAGTTCTTC. Amino acid sequence: CASRSLSRGTYNEQFF.

CDR3 coding DNA: TGTGCCAGCACCGTCACAGGGTATGCTACAGATACGCAGTATTTT. This translates into CASTVTGYATDTQYF. The chain employs TRBV6-1 and TRBJ2-3, with D tentatively TRBD1 (6 bases). Germline V gene data show CDR1 as MNHNS and CDR2 as SASEGT. The CDR3 contains 15 residues. Trimming pared 7 bases from V and 3 bases from J, leaving 17 bases between.

The chain has TRBV19 and TRBJ1-5; D unresolved. The CDR3 has 15 residues. Trimming took 1 base from V and 3 from J, leaving 10 bases between them. Germline-derived CDR1 and CDR2 are LNHDA and SQIVND (reference sequence). CDR3: CASSIGGGHNQPQHF. The CDR3 DNA reads as TGTGCCAGTAGTATAGGTGGAGGTCACAATCAGCCCCAGCATTTT.

J is TRBJ2-7 and V is TRBV2, with 9 bases that match TRBD2. V dropped 5 bases and J dropped 5; count of bases not matched to a gene: 13. Germline assignment: CDR1 SNHLY and CDR2 FYNNEI. CDR3 length equals 16 residues. The CDR3 is CASSFQSGTSLNEQYF. In nucleotides, the CDR3 is TGTGCCAGCAGTTTTCAGTCCGGGACTAGCCTAAACGAGCAGTACTTC.

The chain combines TRBV6-1 with TRBJ2-7; TRBD1 aligns across 7 bases. CDR3 size: 16 residues. V trimming: 2 bases; J trimming: 4 bases; junction bases outside the gene matches: 11. The germline V gene has CDR1 MNHNS and CDR2 SASEGT. In nucleotides, the CDR3 is TGTGCCAGCAGTGAAACCGGGCGAGGGGGCAGTTACGAGCAGTACGTC. This translates into CASSETGRGGSYEQYV.

The chain has TRBV6-5 and TRBJ2-7; 8 bases line up with TRBD1. CDR3 size: 16 residues. Germline lookup yields CDR1 MNHEY and CDR2 SVGAGI. The V segment lost 4 bases and the J segment 6 bases; nucleotides outside the gene matches: 14. The CDR3, as DNA: TGTGCCAGCAGTTCTTGGCCAACGGACAGGGCGGGCGAGCAGTACGTC. Its protein product is CASSSWPTDRAGEQYV.

In its sample, this clone was seen once. This chain joins TRBV21-1 and TRBJ2-2; the listed D gene, TRBD1, was not tested against the DNA. TRBV21-1 is a pseudogene segment. The CDR3 consists of 14 residues. CDR3 nucleotide sequence: TGTGCCCCCTACCGACAGTCAGGGACCGGGGAGCTGTTTTTT. It encodes CAPYRQSGTGELFF.

The V call is TRBV7-6, the J call TRBJ2-2; the match to TRBD2 covers 8 bases. Trimming cost V 1 base and J 10 bases; bases outside gene matches: 8. Per germline, CDR1 SGHVS and CDR2 FNYEAQ. This CDR3 is built from 15 residues. This chain's CDR3 is CASSLGGTSKAELFF. The CDR3 DNA is TGTGCCAGCAGCTTAGGGGGGACTAGTAAGGCGGAGCTGTTTTTT.

This clone was counted a single time. V and J are TRBV6-4 and TRBJ2-3, with D possibly being TRBD1 (6 bases). The length of the CDR3 is 15 residues. Between the trimmed V and J ends, which lost 6 bases and 0 bases, there was a span of 13 bases. The germline gives CDR1 MRHNA, CDR2 SNTAGT. The CDR3 region is CASSLDRTSTDTQYF. The DNA for the CDR3 is TGTGCCAGCAGCCTAGACAGGACTAGCACAGATACGCAGTATTTT.

A remark on this clone: In the same sample, other DNA sequences code for this CDR3. This sequence joins TRBV5-1 and TRBJ2-1, with TRBD2 matching over 12 bases. V shed 4 bases, J shed 4 bases, and the junction held 3 bases outside the gene matches. Germline values: CDR1 SGHRS, CDR2 YFSETQ. This CDR3 is 15 amino acids long. In nucleotides, the CDR3 is TGCGCCAGCAGCCCCGGGACTAGCGGGTACAATGAGCAGTTCTTC. Protein: CASSPGTSGYNEQFF.

This chain joins TRBV6-5 and TRBJ1-3; 8 bases line up with TRBD1. V gave up 2 bases and J gave up 0 bases; unmatched junction bases: 3. CDR1 and CDR2 (germline): MNHEY, SVGAGI. The CDR3 sequence is 16 residues long. CDR3 in DNA: TGTGCCAGCAGTTACGCGGGACAGGACTCTGGAAACACCATATATTTT. Its translation is CASSYAGQDSGNTIYF.

This chain connects TRBV19 to TRBJ2-3, with 13 bases that match TRBD2. CDR3 length: 18 residues. In germline, CDR1 is LNHDA, CDR2 SQIVND (reference sequence). Trimming cost V 6 bases and J 0 bases; bases outside gene matches: 9. Written as DNA, the CDR3 is TGTGCCAGTAGCCCTACTAGCGGGAGGGCCTTAAGCACAGATACGCAGTATTTT. Translated, it gives CASSPTSGRALSTDTQYF.